These T cell receptor beta chains were read from a single sample in a study of control samples from healthy donors and cancer patients. Here immunoSEQ multiplex PCR was the method, and the copy in TCRdb shows in-frame clones only, minus some. The table has more than 85,000 clones, about 89% seen once. Sequencing was done on a sample of blood. The source of these receptors is a woman aged 45-65 years in good health. CDR3s include the opening cysteine and the closing phenylalanine or tryptophan. Each record gives: J gene, V gene, D gene, clone size, CDR3 DNA, CDR3 protein. A D gene is named only where the DNA matches it firmly. Only some rows state a clone size, as once, few, many or a class for expanded clones.

TRBJ1-3 TRBV7-8 TRBD1 once TGTGCCAGCAGCGTGACAGGGGATGGAAACACCATATATTTT CASSVTGDGNTIYF
TRBJ1-5 TRBV30 TRBD1 - TGTGCCTGGAGCCGGGGACAGTTCAATCAGCCCCAGCATTTT CAWSRGQFNQPQHF
TRBJ2-2 TRBV25-1 - - TGTGCCAGCAGTGTGCGACTATACACCGGGGAGCTGTTTTTT CASSVRLYTGELFF
TRBJ1-1 TRBV5-7 - once TGTGCCAGCAGCTTGTATGAGGAGACTGAAGCTTTCTTT CASSLYEETEAFF
TRBJ2-3 TRBV4-3 - once TGCGCCAGCAGCGACCAATCGGCCAAGACGCAGTATTTT CASSDQSAKTQYF
TRBJ1-5 TRBV18 - once TGTGCCAGCTCACCCACCGCGGCAGGGTACAGCAATCAGCCCCAGCATTTT CASSPTAAGYSNQPQHF
TRBJ1-2 TRBV27 - - TGTGCCAGCAGTTCCATCACGGTCCCGGGTGGCTACACCTTC CASSSITVPGGYTF
TRBJ2-1 TRBV5-1 TRBD2 - TGCGCCAGCACTAGCGGATTCAGCTCCTACAATGAGCAGTTCTTC CASTSGFSSYNEQFF
TRBJ1-2 TRBV6-5 TRBD1 - TGTGCCGGCCGGACAGGGTTTGACTATGGCTACACCTTC CAGRTGFDYGYTF
TRBJ1-2 TRBV7-9 TRBD1 once TGTGCCAGCAGCCAAACGGACAGGCTAGACACCTTC CASSQTDRLDTF
TRBJ2-1 TRBV11-3 - - TGTGCCAGCAGCCCAGGGAGAGGGCTAGCGAAAGAGCAGTTCTTC CASSPGRGLAKEQFF
TRBJ1-2 TRBV5-5 - - TGTGCCAGCAGCTTGGAGGGAGGCCATAACTATGGCTACACCTTC CASSLEGGHNYGYTF
TRBJ2-3 TRBV19 - - TGTGCCAGTACCCCAGGCCCATTCACAGATACGCAGTATTTT CASTPGPFTDTQYF
TRBJ2-3 TRBV6-6 - once TGTGCCAGCAGTCCCCCCGGGGGTGAGCCAGATACGCAGTATTTT CASSPPGGEPDTQYF
TRBJ2-7 TRBV13 - - TGTGCCAGCAGCTTCTCGTTTAGCGGATCCCCCTACGAGCAGTACTTC CASSFSFSGSPYEQYF
TRBJ2-1 TRBV7-6 TRBD2 - TGTGCCAGCAGCTTCCATCTAGCGGGAGGGCCCTCCTACAATGAGCAGTTCTTC CASSFHLAGGPSYNEQFF
TRBJ1-4 TRBV27 - - TGTGCCAGCGCCCGCAGTGGGGAGACTAATGAAAAACTGTTTTTT CASARSGETNEKLFF
TRBJ2-7 TRBV7-9 - once TGTGCCAGCAGCTTAGGGCAGGAGGCCTACGAGCAGTACTTC CASSLGQEAYEQYF
TRBJ2-2 TRBV5-6 - - TGTGCCAGCAGCTTTCTCCACACCGGGGAGCTGTTTTTT CASSFLHTGELFF
TRBJ2-2 TRBV5-6 - - TGTGCCAGCAGCTTGGATGTAAACGGGTACACCGGGGAGCTGTTTTTT CASSLDVNGYTGELFF
TRBJ2-3 TRBV18 TRBD2 - TGTGCCAGCTCGCAGCTAGCGGGAGGGAGCACAGATACGCAGTATTTT CASSQLAGGSTDTQYF
TRBJ1-6 TRBV6-5 TRBD1 - TGTGCCAGCAGTTCTCCGGGACAGTCCTATAATTCACCCCTCCACTTT CASSSPGQSYNSPLHF
TRBJ2-5 TRBV6-2/TRBV6-3 - - TGTGCCAGCATCCCGGGTAGGGCCCTGGGGACCCAGTACTTC CASIPGRALGTQYF
TRBJ2-5 TRBV12-3/TRBV12-4 TRBD1 once TGTGCCAGCAGGACAGGGGTGCAAGAGACCCAGTACTTC CASRTGVQETQYF
TRBJ2-2 TRBV9 - - TGTGCCAGCAGCGTAGGAGGGGGAGCCGGGGAGCTGTTTTTT CASSVGGGAGELFF
TRBJ2-1 TRBV19 TRBD1 - TGTGCCAGTAGTATAGGTAGGGGACAGGGGGCTCCCAGGGAGCAGTTCTTC CASSIGRGQGAPREQFF
TRBJ1-3 TRBV9 TRBD1 - TGTGCCAGCAGCGCAAAAGGGACAGGCCCTGGAAACACCATATATTTT CASSAKGTGPGNTIYF